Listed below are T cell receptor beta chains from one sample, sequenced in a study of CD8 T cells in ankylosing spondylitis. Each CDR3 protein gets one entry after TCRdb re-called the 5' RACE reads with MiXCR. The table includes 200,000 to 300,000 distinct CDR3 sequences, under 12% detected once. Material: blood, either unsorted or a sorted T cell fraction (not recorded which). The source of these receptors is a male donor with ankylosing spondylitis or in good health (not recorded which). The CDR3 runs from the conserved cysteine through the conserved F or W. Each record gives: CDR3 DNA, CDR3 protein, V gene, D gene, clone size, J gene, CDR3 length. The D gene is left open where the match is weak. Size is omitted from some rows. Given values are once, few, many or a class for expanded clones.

DNA: TGTGCCAGCAGGTCGAGACAACCTCTACAGAACACTGAAGCTTTCTTT
CDR3: CASRSRQPLQNTEAFF
V: TRBV2
D: -
size: many
J: TRBJ1-1
length: 16

DNA: TGCGCCAGCAGCGTTGGACAGGCGTCGTACGAGCAGTACTTC
CDR3: CASSVGQASYEQYF
V: TRBV5-1
D: TRBD1
size: many
J: TRBJ2-7
length: 14

DNA: TGCAGTGCTAGCGAGCGGGGAGAGACCCAGTACTTC
CDR3: CSASERGETQYF
V: TRBV20-1
D: TRBD2
size: -
J: TRBJ2-5
length: 12

DNA: TGTGCCATCTCTAGGGAACTAGACGAGCAGTACTTC
CDR3: CAISRELDEQYF
V: TRBV10-3
D: -
size: -
J: TRBJ2-7
length: 12

DNA: TGTGCCAGCAGCCAAGATCTCGTCCCGGCCGAGCAGTACTTC
CDR3: CASSQDLVPAEQYF
V: TRBV4-2
D: -
size: many
J: TRBJ2-7
length: 14

DNA: TGTGCCAGCAGTCGGGACAGTATTTACTATGGCTACACCTTC
CDR3: CASSRDSIYYGYTF
V: TRBV12-3/TRBV12-4
D: TRBD1
size: -
J: TRBJ1-2
length: 14

DNA: TGCGCCAGCAGCTCGGGACTAGTGGAAGATACGCAGTATTTT
CDR3: CASSSGLVEDTQYF
V: TRBV5-1
D: TRBD2
size: few
J: TRBJ2-3
length: 14

DNA: TGTGCCAGCAGCTTGCCCACGGGGGGGGAAGTCACTGAAGCTTTCTTT
CDR3: CASSLPTGGEVTEAFF
V: TRBV5-4
D: -
size: -
J: TRBJ1-1
length: 16

DNA: TGTGCCAGCAGCTTCCCGCCCACAGATACGCAGTATTTT
CDR3: CASSFPPTDTQYF
V: TRBV7-2
D: -
size: -
J: TRBJ2-3
length: 13

DNA: TGTGCCAGCAGTCAAGGGACTCATGTGGAGCAGTTCTTC
CDR3: CASSQGTHVEQFF
V: TRBV7-7
D: -
size: many
J: TRBJ2-1
length: 13

DNA: TGTGCCAGCAGCTTAGCGCTCAAGGGGACCCAGTACTTC
CDR3: CASSLALKGTQYF
V: TRBV7-7
D: -
size: many
J: TRBJ2-5
length: 13

DNA: TGTGCCAGCAGCTTATCCGGACTAGCGGGGTTCACAGATACGCAGTATTTT
CDR3: CASSLSGLAGFTDTQYF
V: TRBV7-2
D: TRBD2
size: -
J: TRBJ2-3
length: 17

DNA: TGTGCCAGCAGTTTCGGGTGGGGGCGAGGAACTGAAGCTTTCTTT
CDR3: CASSFGWGRGTEAFF
V: TRBV12-3/TRBV12-4
D: -
size: many
J: TRBJ1-1
length: 15

DNA: TGTGCCAGCAGCCGGCCTGGGGTGGGGAATGAGCAGTTCTTC
CDR3: CASSRPGVGNEQFF
V: TRBV7-8
D: -
size: many
J: TRBJ2-1
length: 14

DNA: TGTGCCAGCAGCTCCCAACCCCGAACGGAAGCTTTCTTT
CDR3: CASSSQPRTEAFF
V: TRBV7-2
D: -
size: many
J: TRBJ1-1
length: 13

DNA: TGTGCCAGCAGTTTGGGCGGGAGGCAGGGAGAGCAGTACTTC
CDR3: CASSLGGRQGEQYF
V: TRBV12-3/TRBV12-4
D: TRBD2
size: many
J: TRBJ2-7
length: 14

DNA: TGTGCCAGCAGTCGGACAGGGTTCGAACTCAACACTGAAGCTTTCTTT
CDR3: CASSRTGFELNTEAFF
V: TRBV6-2/TRBV6-3
D: TRBD1
size: many
J: TRBJ1-1
length: 16

DNA: TGCGCCAGCGCGAACGCTCGTGAGCAGTTCTTC
CDR3: CASANAREQFF
V: TRBV4-1
D: -
size: few
J: TRBJ2-1
length: 11

DNA: TGCAGTGCTGCTAGTACTAGCGGGCGAATTCAAGAGACCCAGTACTTC
CDR3: CSAASTSGRIQETQYF
V: TRBV20-1
D: TRBD2
size: many
J: TRBJ2-5
length: 16

DNA: TGTGCCTGGAGTGTAGGATCAGGGTCGGGAAACACCATATATTTT
CDR3: CAWSVGSGSGNTIYF
V: TRBV30
D: -
size: few
J: TRBJ1-3
length: 15

DNA: TGTGCCAGTAGTATAAGTTCTGGGGCCAACGTCCTGACTTTC
CDR3: CASSISSGANVLTF
V: TRBV19
D: -
size: few
J: TRBJ2-6
length: 14

DNA: TGTGCCAGCAGTTTCCGGATCAACGGAGAGACCCAGTACTTC
CDR3: CASSFRINGETQYF
V: TRBV27
D: -
size: many
J: TRBJ2-5
length: 14

DNA: TGTGCCTGGGGGCTTAGCCCCCTGGGGGTCGAGCAGTTCTTC
CDR3: CAWGLSPLGVEQFF
V: TRBV30
D: -
size: many
J: TRBJ2-1
length: 14

DNA: TGCGCCAGCAGCCAAGGCGGACAGATCGAAGAGACCCAGTACTTC
CDR3: CASSQGGQIEETQYF
V: TRBV4-1
D: -
size: many
J: TRBJ2-5
length: 15

DNA: TGTGCCAGCAGCCCCGCGGGGGCTGAAGCTTTCTTT
CDR3: CASSPAGAEAFF
V: TRBV25-1
D: -
size: many
J: TRBJ1-1
length: 12

DNA: TGCAGTGCTCCAAAGCGGGAGCCGGCCTACAATGAGCAGTTCTTC
CDR3: CSAPKREPAYNEQFF
V: TRBV20-1
D: TRBD2
size: -
J: TRBJ2-1
length: 15

DNA: TGTGCCATTCAACCGGCGGGTAGGGACACTGAAGCTTTCTTT
CDR3: CAIQPAGRDTEAFF
V: TRBV15
D: -
size: many
J: TRBJ1-1
length: 14

DNA: TGCAGTGCCCCCCGAGCGGGGGGAGGAAACACCATATATTTT
CDR3: CSAPRAGGGNTIYF
V: TRBV20-1
D: -
size: many
J: TRBJ1-3
length: 14

DNA: TGTGCCAGCTCAGGGGACACTGGTTCACCCCTCCACTTT
CDR3: CASSGDTGSPLHF
V: TRBV18
D: -
size: -
J: TRBJ1-6
length: 13

DNA: TGTGCCTGGAGAGAGGGGGCGAGGAATGAGCAGTTCTTC
CDR3: CAWREGARNEQFF
V: TRBV30
D: TRBD1
size: many
J: TRBJ2-1
length: 13

DNA: TGTGCCAGCACCGAGGGAGTTGGGGCCAACGTCCTGACTTTC
CDR3: CASTEGVGANVLTF
V: TRBV7-9
D: -
size: -
J: TRBJ2-6
length: 14

DNA: TGCAGTGCTAGAGACCCCCCGGAATTCAACTATGGCTACACCTTC
CDR3: CSARDPPEFNYGYTF
V: TRBV20-1
D: -
size: many
J: TRBJ1-2
length: 15

DNA: TGTGCCAGCAGCCAAAGTTTTGGGAATACGCAGTATTTT
CDR3: CASSQSFGNTQYF
V: TRBV4-2
D: -
size: many
J: TRBJ2-3
length: 13

DNA: TGCAGTGCCCGAGAGGAGAGGGCCTCTGGAAACACCATATATTTT
CDR3: CSAREERASGNTIYF
V: TRBV20-1
D: -
size: many
J: TRBJ1-3
length: 15

DNA: TGCAGTGCTAGAGATCCCAGGGTTGGAGGAAACACCATATATTTT
CDR3: CSARDPRVGGNTIYF
V: TRBV20-1
D: -
size: many
J: TRBJ1-3
length: 15

DNA: TGTGCCAGCAGCCCGACTAGCGGGGGGTCCTACGAGCAGTACTTC
CDR3: CASSPTSGGSYEQYF
V: TRBV3-1
D: TRBD2
size: -
J: TRBJ2-7
length: 15

DNA: TGTGCCATCAGCGCGGGGGCCGCGAACACTGAAGCTTTCTTT
CDR3: CAISAGAANTEAFF
V: TRBV10-3
D: -
size: -
J: TRBJ1-1
length: 14

DNA: TGCAGCGTTTCCCCGGACAGGGCCCCGGCCGAGGATACGCAGTATTTT
CDR3: CSVSPDRAPAEDTQYF
V: TRBV29-1
D: TRBD1
size: -
J: TRBJ2-3
length: 16

DNA: TGTGCCAGCAGTTTATCCTCTGGATCCTACGAGCAGTACTTC
CDR3: CASSLSSGSYEQYF
V: TRBV12-3/TRBV12-4
D: -
size: many
J: TRBJ2-7
length: 14

DNA: TGCAGTGCTATACCCGGCTCGGAGTCCACAGATACGCAGTATTTT
CDR3: CSAIPGSESTDTQYF
V: TRBV20-1
D: -
size: many
J: TRBJ2-3
length: 15

DNA: TGTGCCAGCAGTTTGGTCGGACAGGGGGAGACCCAGTACTTC
CDR3: CASSLVGQGETQYF
V: TRBV12-3/TRBV12-4
D: TRBD1
size: many
J: TRBJ2-5
length: 14

DNA: TGCGCCAGCAAGAGGGAAAGTGTGGAGAACACCGGGGAGCTGTTTTTT
CDR3: CASKRESVENTGELFF
V: TRBV23-1
D: -
size: many
J: TRBJ2-2
length: 16

DNA: TGTGCCAGCAGTAGCCCGGGCCGTTACGAGCAGTACTTC
CDR3: CASSSPGRYEQYF
V: TRBV6-1
D: -
size: many
J: TRBJ2-7
length: 13

DNA: TGTGCCAGCAGCCTGGAGGGACAGATCTATGGCTACACCTTC
CDR3: CASSLEGQIYGYTF
V: TRBV7-2
D: TRBD1
size: many
J: TRBJ1-2
length: 14

DNA: TGCAGTGCTAGAGATCCGGTAGCGGGAGGATACGGGGAGCTGTTTTTT
CDR3: CSARDPVAGGYGELFF
V: TRBV20-1
D: TRBD2
size: many
J: TRBJ2-2
length: 16

DNA: TGTGCCAGCAGCTTGGACCCCAGTCGGCCCTACGAGCAGTACTTC
CDR3: CASSLDPSRPYEQYF
V: TRBV5-6
D: -
size: -
J: TRBJ2-7
length: 15

DNA: TGCAGTGCTGGAACTAGCGGGAGGGCCATAGGATACGAGCAGTACTTC
CDR3: CSAGTSGRAIGYEQYF
V: TRBV20-1
D: TRBD2
size: many
J: TRBJ2-7
length: 16

DNA: TGTGCCAGCAGCCCGGGACTAGCTGAAGAGACCCAGTACTTC
CDR3: CASSPGLAEETQYF
V: TRBV4-2
D: TRBD2
size: many
J: TRBJ2-5
length: 14

DNA: TGCGCCAGCAGCTTGACGGTCACAGGAACCGCTGAAGCTTTCTTT
CDR3: CASSLTVTGTAEAFF
V: TRBV5-1
D: -
size: many
J: TRBJ1-1
length: 15